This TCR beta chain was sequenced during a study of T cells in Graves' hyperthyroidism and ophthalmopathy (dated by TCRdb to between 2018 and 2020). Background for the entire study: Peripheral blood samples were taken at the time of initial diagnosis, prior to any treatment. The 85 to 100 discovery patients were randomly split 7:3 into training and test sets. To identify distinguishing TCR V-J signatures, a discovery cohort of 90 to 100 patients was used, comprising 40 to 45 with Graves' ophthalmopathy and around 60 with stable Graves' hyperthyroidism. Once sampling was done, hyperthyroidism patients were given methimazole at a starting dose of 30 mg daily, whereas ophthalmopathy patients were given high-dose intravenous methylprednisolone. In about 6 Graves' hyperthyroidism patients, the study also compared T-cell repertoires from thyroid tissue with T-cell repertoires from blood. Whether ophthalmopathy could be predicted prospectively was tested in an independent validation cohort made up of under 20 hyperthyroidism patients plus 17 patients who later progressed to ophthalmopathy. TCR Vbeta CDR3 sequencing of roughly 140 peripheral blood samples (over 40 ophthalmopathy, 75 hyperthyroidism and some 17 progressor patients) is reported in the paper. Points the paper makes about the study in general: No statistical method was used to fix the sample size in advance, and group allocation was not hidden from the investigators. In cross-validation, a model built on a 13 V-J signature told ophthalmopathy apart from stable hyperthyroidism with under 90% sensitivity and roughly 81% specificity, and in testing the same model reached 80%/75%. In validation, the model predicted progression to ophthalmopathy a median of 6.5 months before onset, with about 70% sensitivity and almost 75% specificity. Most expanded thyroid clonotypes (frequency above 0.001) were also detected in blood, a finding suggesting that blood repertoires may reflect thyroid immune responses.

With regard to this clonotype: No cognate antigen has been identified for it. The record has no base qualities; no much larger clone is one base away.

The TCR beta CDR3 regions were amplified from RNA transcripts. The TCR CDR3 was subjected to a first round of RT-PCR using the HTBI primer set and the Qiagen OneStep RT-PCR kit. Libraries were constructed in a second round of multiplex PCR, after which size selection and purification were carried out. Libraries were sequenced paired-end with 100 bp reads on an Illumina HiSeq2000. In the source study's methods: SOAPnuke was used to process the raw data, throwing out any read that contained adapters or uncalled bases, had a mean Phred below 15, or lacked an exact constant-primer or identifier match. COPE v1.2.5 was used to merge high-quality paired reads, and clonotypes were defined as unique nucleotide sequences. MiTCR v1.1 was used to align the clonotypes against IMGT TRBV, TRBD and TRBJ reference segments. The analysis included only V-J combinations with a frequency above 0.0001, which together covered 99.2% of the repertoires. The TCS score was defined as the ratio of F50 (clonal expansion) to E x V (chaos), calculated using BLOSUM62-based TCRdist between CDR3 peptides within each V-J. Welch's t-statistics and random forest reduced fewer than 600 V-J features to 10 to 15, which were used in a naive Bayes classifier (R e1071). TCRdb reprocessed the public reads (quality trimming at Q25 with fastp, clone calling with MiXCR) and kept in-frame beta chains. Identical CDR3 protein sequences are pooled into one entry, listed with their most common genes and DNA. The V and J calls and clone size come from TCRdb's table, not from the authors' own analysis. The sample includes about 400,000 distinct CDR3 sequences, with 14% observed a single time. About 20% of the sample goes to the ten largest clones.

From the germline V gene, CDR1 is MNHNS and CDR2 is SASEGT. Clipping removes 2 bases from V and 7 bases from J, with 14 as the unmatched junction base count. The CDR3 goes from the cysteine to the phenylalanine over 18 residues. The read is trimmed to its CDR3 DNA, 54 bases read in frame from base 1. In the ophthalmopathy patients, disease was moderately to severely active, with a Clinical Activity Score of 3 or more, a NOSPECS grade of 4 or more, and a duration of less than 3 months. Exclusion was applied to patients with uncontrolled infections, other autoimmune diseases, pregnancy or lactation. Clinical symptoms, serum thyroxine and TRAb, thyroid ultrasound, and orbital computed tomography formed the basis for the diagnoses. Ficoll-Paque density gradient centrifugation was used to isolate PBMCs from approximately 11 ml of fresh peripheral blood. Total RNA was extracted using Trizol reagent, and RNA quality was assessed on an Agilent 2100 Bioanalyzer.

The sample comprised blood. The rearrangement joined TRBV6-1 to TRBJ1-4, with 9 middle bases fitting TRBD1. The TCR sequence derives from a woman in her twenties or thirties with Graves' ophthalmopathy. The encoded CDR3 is CASSERIGNRGPSEKLFF. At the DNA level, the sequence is TGTGCCAGCAGTGAACGCATCGGGAACAGGGGGCCCAGTGAAAAACTGTTTTTT.